The next 5 T cell receptor beta chains were all read from a single sample in a study of cytomegalovirus exposure and HLA in healthy donors. Use of 60 Vbeta and 13 Jbeta primers characterized the PCR. Data came from immunoSEQ multiplex PCR; TCRdb stores just in-frame clones and leaves some out. The repertoire holds about 44,000 clones, with around 87% as singletons. Specimen: PBMCs. The receptor source for this set is a woman aged 40 to 50 in good health and CMV-seropositive.

This rearrangement joins TRBV5-6 to TRBJ2-2; 7 nucleotides line up with TRBD2. There are 18 residues in the CDR3. The J segment lost 2 bases and the V segment lost 4 bases, leaving 14 bases of the junction unmatched. Germline assignment: CDR1 SGHDT and CDR2 YYEEEE. The CDR3 DNA is TGTGCCAGCAGCGCCCGGACCAGCGGGACTTCAAACACCGGGGAGCTGTTTTTT. Its protein product is CASSARTSGTSNTGELFF.

The chain combines TRBV4-2 with TRBJ1-1; tentatively, D is TRBD1 (5 bases). The germline V gene has CDR1 LGHNA and CDR2 YNFKEQ. There are 13 residues in the CDR3. Trimming cost V 1 base and J 8 bases, with 11 bases left between them. The CDR3 sequence: CASSQVMGGEAFF. The CDR3 DNA reads as TGTGCCAGCAGCCAAGTTATGGGGGGGGAAGCTTTCTTT.

This chain links TRBV2 with TRBJ2-7; D is undetermined. CDR3 size: 12 residues. Per the germline V gene, CDR1 is SNHLY and CDR2 is FYNNEI. Trimming shortened V by 7 bases and J by 6 bases, and 13 bases separated the two germline ends. DNA of the CDR3: TGTGCCAGCACCCCCATTTCCGGCGAGCAGTACTTC. Translating gives CASTPISGEQYF.

J is TRBJ1-2 and V is TRBV19, with 8 positions matching TRBD1. Trimming cost V 5 bases and J 12 bases; bases outside gene matches: 8. Germline lookup yields CDR1 LNHDA and CDR2 SQIVND (reference sequence). The CDR3 consists of 12 residues. CDR3 coding DNA: TGTGCCAGTAGTTCATCAGACAGGGGAAACACCTTC. Its translation: CASSSSDRGNTF.

J is TRBJ1-5 and V is TRBV7-9; D ambiguous. V lost 4 bases and J 7 bases, leaving 20 bases between the germline ends. Germline CDR1 reads SEHNR; CDR2 reads FQNEAQ (reference sequence). CDR3 length: 16 amino acids. The CDR3 sequence: CASSYGLGSLGQPQHF. The CDR3 nucleotides are TGTGCCAGCAGCTACGGACTGGGCTCTCTGGGACAGCCCCAGCATTTT.